This note documents a single T cell receptor beta chain sequence. The sample comes from a study of identical twins. TCRdb called the 5' RACE reads again in MiXCR, with one record for every CDR3 protein. In the table there are 1.5 million or so distinct CDR3 sequences, roughly 35% of which are singletons. The sequence derives from a newborn girl in good health. Sample: cord blood.

The CDR3 DNA reads as TGTGCCAGCTCACCCGCAGGGTTCCACGAGCAGTACTTC. It encodes CASSPAGFHEQYF. V gene TRBV18 combines with J gene TRBJ2-7, with D maybe TRBD1 (5 bases). The CDR3 spans 13 residues. Deletions cut 3 bases from V and 5 bases from J, with 11 bases between. CDR1 is KGHSH and CDR2 is LQKENI in the germline V gene.